The next 18 T cell receptor beta chains were all read from a single sample in a study of CXCR3-negative and CXCR3-positive naive CD8 T cells. These receptors' targets are unknown. Study results and caveats: TRB CDR3 hydrophobicity was greater in CXCR3-positive naive cells than in CXCR3-negative naive cells.

In preparing the TRB cDNA libraries, 5' RACE with UMI labels was used. TCRdb re-called the 5' RACE reads, yielding one record per CDR3 amino acid sequence without DNA. The table lists 95,000 to 100,000 distinct CDR3 sequences. What was sequenced was naive CXCR3+ CD8+ T cells from blood. The subset: CD45RO-CCR7+CD27+CD95- naive CD8+ T cells expressing CXCR3 (TNR3+). These receptors all stem from a human donor in good health. Some clones in this sample may be carry-over from other donors' samples.

V gene TRBV7-9 combines with J gene TRBJ2-1. CDR1 is SEHNR, CDR2 FQNEAQ, per germline (reference sequence). The CDR3 length is 16 residues. CDR3 in amino acids: CASSLTAGSFYNEQFF.

V is TRBV20-1 and J is TRBJ2-5; absent DNA, TCRdb's TRBD1 call cannot be checked. In germline, CDR1 is DFQATT, CDR2 SNEGSKA (reference sequence). This CDR3 comprises 16 residues. The CDR3 sequence: CSARDGSGGYQETQYF.

V usage is TRBV10-1 and J usage is TRBJ2-5; as DNA is missing, the TRBD1 call by TCRdb cannot be tested. The germline V gene encodes CDR1 WNHNN and CDR2 SYGVQD (reference sequence). The CDR3 runs to 12 residues. CDR3 in amino acids: CARHPTGETQYF.

The chain has TRBV19 and TRBJ2-7; without DNA, the TCRdb call of TRBD1 cannot be checked. Looked up from germline, CDR1 is LNHDA and CDR2 is SQIVND (reference sequence). The CDR3 has 15 residues. The CDR3 sequence: CASSIMAGGTYEQYF.

The J gene is TRBJ2-7, the V gene TRBV12-3 or TRBV12-4. There are 12 residues in the CDR3. The CDR3 loop reads CASSFWGLEQYF.

The V gene is TRBV12-5, the J gene TRBJ2-1; the D gene TCRdb calls, TRBD2, cannot be checked with no DNA. The CDR3 is made up of 19 amino acids. Germline CDR1 and CDR2: LGHNT and FRNRAP. The CDR3 region is CASGLVTASGGDQYNEQFF.

V gene TRBV10-3 combines with J gene TRBJ2-2; there is no DNA to check the TCRdb D call of TRBD1. The CDR3 consists of 12 residues. Germline V gene data show CDR1 as ENHRY and CDR2 as SYGVKD. CDR3 region: CAIQGGSGELFF.

The chain uses TRBV29-1 and TRBJ2-3; TCRdb lists TRBD2, though no DNA is available to test this call. CDR1 SQVTM and CDR2 ANQGSEA come from the germline V gene. The length of the CDR3 is 15 residues. CDR3 in amino acids: CSVGGTRMGTDTQYF.

This chain connects TRBV19 to TRBJ2-7; TCRdb reports TRBD1, a call that lacks DNA to check it against. The length of the CDR3 is 13 residues. From germline, CDR1 is LNHDA and CDR2 SQIVND (reference sequence). The CDR3 here is CASSIVRGAEQYF.

V is TRBV9 and J is TRBJ2-3; TCRdb indicates TRBD2, and absent DNA this call remains unverified. CDR1 is SGDLS, CDR2 YYNGEE, per germline. The CDR3 has 15 residues. CDR3 region: CASSAIAGSTDTQYF.

The genes are TRBV6-4 and TRBJ2-3; without DNA, the TCRdb call of TRBD2 cannot be checked. The CDR3 loop spans 15 amino acids. Per the germline V gene, CDR1 is MRHNA and CDR2 is SNTAGT. The chain's CDR3 is CASSEASGSADTQYF.

J is TRBJ2-1 and V is TRBV7-8; TCRdb indicates TRBD1, and absent DNA this call remains unverified. This CDR3 has 17 residues. Germline-derived CDR1 and CDR2 are SGHVS and FQNEAQ. CDR3 protein: CASSLVAGATLYNEQFF.

The rearrangement links TRBV6-1 to TRBJ2-3. Per germline, CDR1 MNHNS and CDR2 SASEGT. This CDR3 spans 15 amino acids. Here the CDR3 reads CASSDWIDGSDTQYF.

V and J are TRBV10-3 and TRBJ2-5; absent DNA, TCRdb's TRBD2 call cannot be checked. The CDR3 extends over 14 amino acids. Germline V gene data show CDR1 as ENHRY and CDR2 as SYGVKD. CDR3 residues: CAISEGLPQETQYF.

The CDR3 loop reads CATTLWASSTDTQYF. The V gene is TRBV15, the J gene TRBJ2-3; the TCRdb D gene call, TRBD2, has no DNA to confirm it. The CDR3 is 15 residues long. In germline, CDR1 is LNHNV, CDR2 YYDKDF (reference sequence).

J is TRBJ1-4 and V is TRBV2; TCRdb reports TRBD1, a call that lacks DNA to check it against. This CDR3 has 14 residues. Germline CDR1 reads SNHLY; CDR2 reads FYNNEI. The CDR3: CASRATVNNEKLFF.

This chain's CDR3 is CASSPTGVSPEAFF. V gene TRBV7-2 combines with J gene TRBJ1-1; TCRdb gives TRBD1 as the D gene, but with no DNA this cannot be confirmed. The CDR3 covers 14 residues. Germline lookup yields CDR1 SGHTA and CDR2 FQGNSA.

This sequence joins TRBV7-2 and TRBJ2-1; TCRdb picks TRBD1, but there is no DNA to check that call. From germline, CDR1 is SGHTA and CDR2 FQGNSA. The CDR3 extends over 17 amino acids. The chain's CDR3 is CASSLGPLGTGDNEQFF.